The 6 T cell receptor beta chains below all came from one sample that was sequenced in a study of shared clonotypes between healthy human individuals. Some clones are missing from TCRdb's copy, which holds only in-frame ones; the method was immunoSEQ multiplex PCR. In the table there are approximately 980,000 clones, 60% to 85% of which are singletons. Sequencing used memory CD4+ T cells sorted from blood. The subset here: CD45RA-negative fraction. These receptors originate from a man younger than 35 in good health.

The chain carries TRBV5-1 and TRBJ1-3; 10 nucleotides align to TRBD1. CDR3 length: 17 amino acids. Germline CDR1 and CDR2: SGHRS and YFSETQ. Germline trimming cut 2 bases from V and 0 bases from J; bases unmatched to any gene: 5. The CDR3: CASSFGQGVYSGNTIYF. CDR3 nucleotides: TGCGCCAGCAGCTTCGGACAGGGGGTATACTCTGGAAACACCATATATTTT.

V is TRBV19 and J is TRBJ2-7; 7 bases align to TRBD1. CDR3 length: 14 amino acids. Germline V gives CDR1 LNHDA, CDR2 SQIVND (reference sequence). V lost 5 bases to trimming and J lost 6 bases; unmatched junction nucleotides: 10. Written as DNA, the CDR3 is TGTGCCAGTAGTCCCCGACAGGGAACCGGCGAGCAGTACTTC. Its protein product is CASSPRQGTGEQYF.

The chain is built from TRBV6-1 and TRBJ2-1; D is possibly TRBD1 (5 bases). CDR1 is MNHNS and CDR2 is SASEGT in the germline V gene. The CDR3 extends over 16 amino acids. V lost 3 bases to trimming and J lost 1 base, with 13 bases between them. CDR3 sequence (DNA): TGTGCCAGCAGTGACCAGGGTAGGGTTTCCTACAATGAGCAGTTCTTC. Amino acids: CASSDQGRVSYNEQFF.

The chain combines TRBV19 with TRBJ2-6, with D perhaps matching TRBD2 (5 bases). V lost 7 bases and J 4 bases, leaving 14 bases between the germline ends. This CDR3 spans 15 amino acids. Germline V gene sequence: CDR1 LNHDA, CDR2 SQIVND (reference sequence). The CDR3 here is CASTLRAEGANVLTF. The CDR3 coding sequence is TGTGCCAGTACCCTGAGGGCGGAAGGGGCCAACGTCCTGACTTTC.

The chain has TRBV2 and TRBJ1-2; 8 bases are a match to TRBD1. Germline CDR1 and CDR2: SNHLY and FYNNEI. The CDR3 covers 17 residues. The V segment lost 6 bases and the J segment 6 bases; nucleotides outside the gene matches: 18. The CDR3 DNA sequence: TGTGCCAGCAGCCGAAGGGGGGCTAGGACAGGGAAAGATGGCTACACCTTC. Its translation is CASSRRGARTGKDGYTF. The whole variable domain, filled in from reference TRBV2 and TRBJ1-2, reads EPEVTQTPSHQVTQMGQEVILRCVPISNHLYFYWYRQILGQKVEFLVSFYNNEISEKSEIFDDQFSVERPDGSNFTLKIRSTKLEDSAMYFCASSRRGARTGKDGYTFGSGTRLTVV.

The rearrangement links TRBV2 to TRBJ1-5; no firm D call. The CDR3 totals 15 residues. Germline CDR1 SNHLY, CDR2 FYNNEI. Trimming removed 0 bases at V and 0 bases at J, with 6 bases between. Written as DNA, the CDR3 is TGTGCCAGCAGTGAAGCGGAGCTTAGCAATCAGCCCCAGCATTTT. Its protein product is CASSEAELSNQPQHF. Using reference TRBV2 and TRBJ1-5 for the parts outside the CDR3, the full variable domain is EPEVTQTPSHQVTQMGQEVILRCVPISNHLYFYWYRQILGQKVEFLVSFYNNEISEKSEIFDDQFSVERPDGSNFTLKIRSTKLEDSAMYFCASSEAELSNQPQHFGDGTRLSIL.